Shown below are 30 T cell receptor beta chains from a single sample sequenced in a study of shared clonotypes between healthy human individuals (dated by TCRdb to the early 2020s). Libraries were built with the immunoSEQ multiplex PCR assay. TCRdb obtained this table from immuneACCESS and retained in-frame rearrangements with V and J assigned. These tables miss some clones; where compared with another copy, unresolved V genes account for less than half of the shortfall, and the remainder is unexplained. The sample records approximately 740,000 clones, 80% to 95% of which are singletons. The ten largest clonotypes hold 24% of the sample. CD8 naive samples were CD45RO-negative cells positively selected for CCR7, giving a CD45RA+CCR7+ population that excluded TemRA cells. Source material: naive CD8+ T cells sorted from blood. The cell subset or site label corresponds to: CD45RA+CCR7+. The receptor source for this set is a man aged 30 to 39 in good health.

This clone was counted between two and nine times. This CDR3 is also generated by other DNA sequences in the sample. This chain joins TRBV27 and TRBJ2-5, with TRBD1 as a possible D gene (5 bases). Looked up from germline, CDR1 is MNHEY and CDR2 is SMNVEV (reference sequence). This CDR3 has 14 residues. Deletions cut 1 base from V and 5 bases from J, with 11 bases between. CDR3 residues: CASSLLGAEETQYF. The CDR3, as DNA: TGTGCCAGCAGTTTATTAGGGGCCGAGGAGACCCAGTACTTC.

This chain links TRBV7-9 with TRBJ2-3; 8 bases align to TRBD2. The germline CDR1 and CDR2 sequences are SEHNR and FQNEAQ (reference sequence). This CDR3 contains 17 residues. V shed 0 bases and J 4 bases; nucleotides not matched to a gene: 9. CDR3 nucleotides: TGTGCCAGCAGCTTAGCCGTGGCGGGAGGTTGGGCAGATACGCAGTATTTT. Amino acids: CASSLAVAGGWADTQYF. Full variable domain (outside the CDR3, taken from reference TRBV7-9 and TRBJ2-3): DTGVSQNPRHKITKRGQNVTFRCDPISEHNRLYWYRQTLGQGPEFLTYFQNEAQLEKSRLLSDRFSAERPKGSFSTLEIQRTEQGDSAMYLCASSLAVAGGWADTQYFGPGTRLTVL.

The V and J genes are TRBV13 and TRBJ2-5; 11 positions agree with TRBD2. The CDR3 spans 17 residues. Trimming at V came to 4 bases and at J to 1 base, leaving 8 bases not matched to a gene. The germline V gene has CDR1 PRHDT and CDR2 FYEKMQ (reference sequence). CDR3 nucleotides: TGTGCCAGCAGCTCGACTAGCGGGAAAACTCTCCAAGAGACCCAGTACTTC. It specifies CASSSTSGKTLQETQYF. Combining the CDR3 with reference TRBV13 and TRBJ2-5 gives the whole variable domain AAGVIQSPRHLIKEKRETATLKCYPIPRHDTVYWYQQGPGQDPQFLISFYEKMQSDKGSIPDRFSAQQFSDYHSELNMSSLELGDSALYFCASSSTSGKTLQETQYFGPGTRLLVL.

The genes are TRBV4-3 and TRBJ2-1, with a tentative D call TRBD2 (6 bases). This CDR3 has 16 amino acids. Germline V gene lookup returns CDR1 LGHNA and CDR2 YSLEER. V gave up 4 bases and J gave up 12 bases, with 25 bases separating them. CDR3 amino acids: CASSLRLLGGDWVQFF. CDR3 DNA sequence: TGCGCCAGCAGCCTTCGACTCCTCGGGGGAGATTGGGTGCAGTTCTTC.

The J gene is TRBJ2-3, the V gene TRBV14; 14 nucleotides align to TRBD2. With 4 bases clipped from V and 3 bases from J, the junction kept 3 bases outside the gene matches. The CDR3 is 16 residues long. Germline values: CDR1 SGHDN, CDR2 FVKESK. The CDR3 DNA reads TGTGCCAGCAGCCCAGGGACTAGCGGGAGAACAGATACGCAGTATTTT. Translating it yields CASSPGTSGRTDTQYF.

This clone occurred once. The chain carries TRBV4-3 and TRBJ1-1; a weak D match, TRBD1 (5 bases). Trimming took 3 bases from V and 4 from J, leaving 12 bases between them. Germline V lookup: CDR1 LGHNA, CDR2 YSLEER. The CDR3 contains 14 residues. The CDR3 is CASSHGRDGTEAFF. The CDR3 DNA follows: TGCGCCAGCAGCCACGGCAGGGACGGCACTGAAGCTTTCTTT.

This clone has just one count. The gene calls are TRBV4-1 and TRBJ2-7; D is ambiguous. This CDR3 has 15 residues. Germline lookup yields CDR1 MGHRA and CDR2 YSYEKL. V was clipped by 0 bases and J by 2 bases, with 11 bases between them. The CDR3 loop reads CASSQEANGAYEQYF. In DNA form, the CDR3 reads TGCGCCAGCAGCCAAGAAGCGAACGGAGCCTACGAGCAGTACTTC.

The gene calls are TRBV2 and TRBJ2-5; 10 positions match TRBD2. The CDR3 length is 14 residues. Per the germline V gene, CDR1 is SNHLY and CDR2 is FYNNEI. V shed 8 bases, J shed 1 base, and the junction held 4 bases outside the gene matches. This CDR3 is CASGTSVLQETQYF. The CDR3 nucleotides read TGTGCCAGCGGGACTAGCGTACTCCAAGAGACCCAGTACTTC.

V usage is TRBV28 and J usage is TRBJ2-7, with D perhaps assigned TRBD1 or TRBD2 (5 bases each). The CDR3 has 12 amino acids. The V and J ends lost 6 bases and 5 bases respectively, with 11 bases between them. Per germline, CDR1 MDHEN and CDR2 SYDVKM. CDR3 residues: CASSPWGNEQYF. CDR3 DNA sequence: TGTGCCAGCAGCCCTTGGGGGAACGAGCAGTACTTC.

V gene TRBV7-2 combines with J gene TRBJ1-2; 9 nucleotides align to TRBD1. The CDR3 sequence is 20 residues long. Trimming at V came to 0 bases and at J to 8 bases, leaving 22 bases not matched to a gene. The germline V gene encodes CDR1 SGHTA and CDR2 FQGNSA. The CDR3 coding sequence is TGTGCCAGCAGCTTAGCCCCGAGCACAGGGGGCGCGATATGGTCGAGAGGCTACACCTTC. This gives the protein CASSLAPSTGGAIWSRGYTF.

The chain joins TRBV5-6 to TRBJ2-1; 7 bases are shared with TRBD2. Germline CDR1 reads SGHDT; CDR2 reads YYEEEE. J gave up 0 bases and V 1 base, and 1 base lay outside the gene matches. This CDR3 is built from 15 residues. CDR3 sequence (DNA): TGTGCCAGCAGCTTGAGGGACTACTCCTACAATGAGCAGTTCTTC. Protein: CASSLRDYSYNEQFF.

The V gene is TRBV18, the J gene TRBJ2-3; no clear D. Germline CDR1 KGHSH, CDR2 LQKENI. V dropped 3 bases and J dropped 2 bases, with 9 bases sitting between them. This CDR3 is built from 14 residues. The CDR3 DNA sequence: TGTGCCAGCTCACCGGGCAGTTACACAGATACGCAGTATTTT. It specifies CASSPGSYTDTQYF.

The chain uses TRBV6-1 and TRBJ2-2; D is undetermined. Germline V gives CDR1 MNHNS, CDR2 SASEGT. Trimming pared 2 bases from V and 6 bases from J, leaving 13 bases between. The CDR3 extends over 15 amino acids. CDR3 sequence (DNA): TGTGCCAGCAGTGAATCTCTCGGCGGCGCCGGGGAGCTGTTTTTT. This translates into CASSESLGGAGELFF.

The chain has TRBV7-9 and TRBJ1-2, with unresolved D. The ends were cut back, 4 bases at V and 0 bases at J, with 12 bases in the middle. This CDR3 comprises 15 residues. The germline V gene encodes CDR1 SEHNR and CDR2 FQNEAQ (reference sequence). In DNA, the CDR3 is TGTGCCAGCAGCTCCCAACAATCAGCTAACTATGGCTACACCTTC. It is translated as CASSSQQSANYGYTF.

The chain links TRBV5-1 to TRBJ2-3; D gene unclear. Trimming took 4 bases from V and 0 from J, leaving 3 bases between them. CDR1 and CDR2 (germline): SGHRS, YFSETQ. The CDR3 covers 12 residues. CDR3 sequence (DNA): TGCGCCAGCAGCCCTAGCACAGATACGCAGTATTTT. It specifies CASSPSTDTQYF.

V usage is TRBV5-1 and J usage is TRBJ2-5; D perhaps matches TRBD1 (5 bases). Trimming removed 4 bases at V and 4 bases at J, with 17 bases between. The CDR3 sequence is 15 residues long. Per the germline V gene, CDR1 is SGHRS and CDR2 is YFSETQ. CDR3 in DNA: TGCGCCAGCAGCCCCTTTATAGGGGTGGGAGAGACCCAGTACTTC. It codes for CASSPFIGVGETQYF.

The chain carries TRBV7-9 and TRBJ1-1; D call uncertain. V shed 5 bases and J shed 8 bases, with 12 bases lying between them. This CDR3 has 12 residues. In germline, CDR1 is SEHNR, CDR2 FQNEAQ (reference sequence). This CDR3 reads CASSHDRPEAFF. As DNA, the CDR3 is TGTGCCAGCAGCCACGACCGACCGGAAGCTTTCTTT.

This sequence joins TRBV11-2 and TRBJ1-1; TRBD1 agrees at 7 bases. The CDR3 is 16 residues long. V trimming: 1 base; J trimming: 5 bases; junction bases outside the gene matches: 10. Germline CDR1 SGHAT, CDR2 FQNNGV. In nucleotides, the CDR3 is TGTGCCAGCAGCTTAGTCGGGACAGTGTCCTTAACTGAAGCTTTCTTT. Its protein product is CASSLVGTVSLTEAFF.

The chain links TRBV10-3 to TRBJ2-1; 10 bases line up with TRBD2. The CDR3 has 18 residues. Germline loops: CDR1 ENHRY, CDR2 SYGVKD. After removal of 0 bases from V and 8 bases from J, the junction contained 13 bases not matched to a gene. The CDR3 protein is CAISESVKSGRASDEQFF. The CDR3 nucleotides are TGTGCCATCAGTGAGTCCGTAAAAAGCGGGAGGGCTAGCGATGAGCAGTTCTTC.

Here the CDR3 reads CASSYGTSGSAEQFF. The CDR3 nucleotides read TGTGCCAGCAGTTACGGGACTAGCGGGAGTGCTGAGCAGTTCTTC. The rearrangement links TRBV6-5 to TRBJ2-1, with 14 bases identical to TRBD2. After removal of 2 bases from V and 9 bases from J, the junction contained 3 bases not matched to a gene. This CDR3 spans 15 amino acids. Germline CDR1 is MNHEY and CDR2 is SVGAGI.

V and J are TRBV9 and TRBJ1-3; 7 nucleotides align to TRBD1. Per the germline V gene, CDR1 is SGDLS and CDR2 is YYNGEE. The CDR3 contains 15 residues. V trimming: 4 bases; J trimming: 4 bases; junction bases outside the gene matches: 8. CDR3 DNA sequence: TGTGCCAGCAGCTTCAAGACAGGGTCCGGAAACACCATATATTTT. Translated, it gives CASSFKTGSGNTIYF.

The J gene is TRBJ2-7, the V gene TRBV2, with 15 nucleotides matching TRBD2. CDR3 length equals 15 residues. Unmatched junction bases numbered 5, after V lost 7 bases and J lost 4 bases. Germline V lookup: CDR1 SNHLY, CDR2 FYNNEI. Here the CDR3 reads CASTGLAGGEYEQYF. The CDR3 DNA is TGTGCCAGCACCGGACTAGCGGGAGGGGAGTACGAGCAGTACTTC.

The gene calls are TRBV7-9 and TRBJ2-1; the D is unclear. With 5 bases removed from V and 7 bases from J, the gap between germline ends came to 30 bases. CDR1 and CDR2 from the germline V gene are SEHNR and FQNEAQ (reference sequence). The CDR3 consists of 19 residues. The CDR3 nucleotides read TGTGCCAGCAGCGGTGGGCTCAATGAGGCCCAAGGTAGGATAAATGAGCAGTTCTTC. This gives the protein CASSGGLNEAQGRINEQFF.

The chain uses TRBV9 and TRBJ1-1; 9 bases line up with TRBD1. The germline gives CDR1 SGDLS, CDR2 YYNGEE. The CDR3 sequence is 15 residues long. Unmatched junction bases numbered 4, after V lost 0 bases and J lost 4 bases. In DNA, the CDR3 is TGTGCCAGCAGCGTAGGAAGGACAGGGGTCACTGAAGCTTTCTTT. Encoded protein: CASSVGRTGVTEAFF.

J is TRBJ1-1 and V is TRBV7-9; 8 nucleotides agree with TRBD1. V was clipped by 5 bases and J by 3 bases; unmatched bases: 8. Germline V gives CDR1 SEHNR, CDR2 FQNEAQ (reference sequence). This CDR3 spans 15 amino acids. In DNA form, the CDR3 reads TGTGCCAGCAGCCCCACGGACAGGGCGGACACTGAAGCTTTCTTT. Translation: CASSPTDRADTEAFF.

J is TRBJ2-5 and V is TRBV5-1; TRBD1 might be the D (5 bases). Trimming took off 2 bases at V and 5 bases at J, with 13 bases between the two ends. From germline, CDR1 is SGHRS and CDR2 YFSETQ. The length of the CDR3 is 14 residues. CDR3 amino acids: CASSLKGVGETQYF. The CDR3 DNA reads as TGCGCCAGCAGCTTAAAAGGGGTGGGGGAGACCCAGTACTTC.

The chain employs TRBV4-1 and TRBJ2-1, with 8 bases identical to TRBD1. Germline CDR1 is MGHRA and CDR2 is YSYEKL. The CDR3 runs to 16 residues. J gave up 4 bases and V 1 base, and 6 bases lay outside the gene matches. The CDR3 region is CASSQGGRTGYNEQFF. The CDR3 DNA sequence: TGCGCCAGCAGCCAAGGAGGTCGGACAGGGTACAATGAGCAGTTCTTC.

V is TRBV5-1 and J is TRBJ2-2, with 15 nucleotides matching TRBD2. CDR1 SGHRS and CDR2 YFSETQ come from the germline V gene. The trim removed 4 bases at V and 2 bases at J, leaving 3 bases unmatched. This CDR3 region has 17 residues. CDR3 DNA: TGCGCCAGCAGCCAGGGACTAGCGGGAGGTAACACCGGGGAGCTGTTTTTT. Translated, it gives CASSQGLAGGNTGELFF.

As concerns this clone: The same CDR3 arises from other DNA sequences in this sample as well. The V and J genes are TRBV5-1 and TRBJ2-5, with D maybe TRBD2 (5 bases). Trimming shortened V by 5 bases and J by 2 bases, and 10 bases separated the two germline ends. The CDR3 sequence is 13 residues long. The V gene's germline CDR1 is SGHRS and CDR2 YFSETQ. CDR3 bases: TGCGCCAGCAGTCCGGACTCTCAAGAGACCCAGTACTTC. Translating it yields CASSPDSQETQYF.

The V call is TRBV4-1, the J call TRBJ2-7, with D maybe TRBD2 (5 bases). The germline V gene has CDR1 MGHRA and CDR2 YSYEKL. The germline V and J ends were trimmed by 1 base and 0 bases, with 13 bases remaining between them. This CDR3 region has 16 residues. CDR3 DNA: TGCGCCAGCAGCCAAGGGGCGGAGGAGAGCTCCTACGAGCAGTACTTC. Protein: CASSQGAEESSYEQYF.